This TCR beta chain is drawn from a study of a mutant IDH1 vaccine in newly diagnosed glioma. Concerning this clone itself: The target antigen is unknown.

Time point given: week 5, during vaccination. In every dose of vaccine, 300 ug of mutant IDH1 20-mer peptide was given alongside topical imiquimod. The CDR3 runs to 14 residues. V gave up 2 bases and J gave up 8 bases; unmatched junction bases: 8. Germline CDR1 and CDR2: LNHNV and YYDKDF (reference sequence). Some clones are missing from TCRdb's copy, which holds only in-frame ones; the method was immunoSEQ multiplex PCR. The data show some 38,000 clones, more than 75% seen once. The source was PBMCs, collected from a glioma patient whose treatment included an IDH1 peptide vaccine. The clonotype was recovered from a man aged 35-49 years with glioma. This chain connects TRBV15 to TRBJ1-2, with 7 bases that match TRBD1. Here the CDR3 reads CATSRPQGGRGYTF. Written as DNA, the CDR3 is TGTGCCACCAGCAGACCGCAGGGGGGTCGCGGCTACACCTTC.